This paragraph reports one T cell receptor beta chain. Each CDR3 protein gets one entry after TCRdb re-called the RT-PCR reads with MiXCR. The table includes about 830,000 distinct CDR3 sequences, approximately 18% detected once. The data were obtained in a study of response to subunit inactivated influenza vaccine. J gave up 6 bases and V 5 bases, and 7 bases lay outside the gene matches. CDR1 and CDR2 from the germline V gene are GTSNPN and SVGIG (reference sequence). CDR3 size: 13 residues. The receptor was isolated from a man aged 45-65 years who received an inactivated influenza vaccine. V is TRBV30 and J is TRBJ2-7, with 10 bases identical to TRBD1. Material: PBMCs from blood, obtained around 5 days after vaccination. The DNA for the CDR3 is TGTGCCTGGGGAGGGACAGGGGTTGCCGAGCAGTACTTC. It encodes CAWGGTGVAEQYF.